This is a list of T cell receptor beta chains from one sample in a study of technical replicates of blood from a handful of donors. TCRdb's table, derived via immunoSEQ multiplex PCR, lists solely in-frame clones and lacks some. The sample has around 76,000 clones, almost 99% seen once; the top ten hold approximately 0.2%. Sequencing input: T cells isolated from PBMCs. These receptors all come from a human donor in good health. CDR3s include the opening cysteine and the closing phenylalanine or tryptophan. A D gene is named only where the DNA matches it firmly. Expanded clones get a size class; other rows say once, few or many, or leave the size out.

>TRBV11-3|TRBD2|-|TRBJ2-7
CASTVLAGPYEQYF
>TRBV4-2|-|-|TRBJ2-1
CASSPGDEQFF
>TRBV9|TRBD2|-|TRBJ2-3
CASSVHIWTSEGDTQYF
>TRBV27|-|-|TRBJ1-5
CASSLFAGQPQHF
>TRBV4-1|-|-|TRBJ1-2
CASSQGGATNYGYTF
>TRBV9|TRBD2|-|TRBJ2-7
CASSVGGGPNEQYF
>TRBV27|-|-|TRBJ1-2
CASSLLGAYGYTF
>TRBV11-3|TRBD2|once|TRBJ2-3
CASSAGLAGSDTQYF
>TRBV7-9|-|-|TRBJ1-2
CASSPGQFYGYTF
>TRBV7-8|TRBD1|-|TRBJ2-7
CASSLVGTVSNEQYF
>TRBV29-1|-|-|TRBJ1-1
CSVRAVGTEAFF
>TRBV27|TRBD2|-|TRBJ2-1
CASTVAGGNNEQFF
>TRBV29-1|TRBD1|-|TRBJ2-4
CSVWDREHAKNIQYF
>TRBV15|-|-|TRBJ1-4
CATSQLAYNEKLFF
>TRBV13|TRBD2|-|TRBJ2-2
CASSPSGGTGELFF
>TRBV27|TRBD2|-|TRBJ2-3
CASSLSGTSGYTDTQYF
>TRBV9|TRBD2|-|TRBJ2-2
CASSGITSGRAPGELFF
>TRBV11-2|-|-|TRBJ2-5
CASSLDSETQYF
>TRBV7-3|TRBD1|-|TRBJ1-3
CASSLGQAAGNTIYF
>TRBV28|-|-|TRBJ2-7
CASSLHSSYEQYF
>TRBV10-3|TRBD2|-|TRBJ2-3
CAISEGLDMDTQYF
>TRBV29-1|TRBD2|-|TRBJ2-5
CSVGFSGREETQYF
>TRBV9|-|-|TRBJ1-1
CASSAGTQQLNTEAFF
>TRBV27|-|-|TRBJ2-7
CASSLGRGAREQYF
>TRBV15|TRBD1|-|TRBJ2-7
CATRWDRETYEQYF
>TRBV20-1|-|-|TRBJ1-2
CSASRVNGYTF
>TRBV7-8|TRBD1|once|TRBJ2-1
CASSLYKPGQGKNNEQFF
>TRBV19|-|-|TRBJ1-5
CASSPFDWSNQPQHF
>TRBV19|TRBD1|-|TRBJ1-3
CASSPRTGDGNTIYF
>TRBV5-1|TRBD1|-|TRBJ2-3
CASSWTGDRTDTQYF
>TRBV4-1|-|-|TRBJ1-5
CASSPPGLSNQPQHF
>TRBV25-1|TRBD1|once|TRBJ1-5
CASSEGTGRQPQHF
>TRBV30|TRBD2|-|TRBJ2-1
CAWSVLLAEQFF
>TRBV28|-|once|TRBJ2-7
CASSFPVLINTYEQYF
>TRBV28|TRBD1|-|TRBJ1-3
CASRGQTGFGNTIYF
>TRBV2|TRBD1|-|TRBJ2-7
CASPLDRGPYEQYF
>TRBV9|-|-|TRBJ1-1
CASSVDRVRNTEAFF
>TRBV6-5|TRBD1|-|TRBJ1-1
CASSQARGEAFF
>TRBV6-6|-|-|TRBJ1-2
CASLLNRDILYGYTF
>TRBV30|TRBD2|-|TRBJ2-7
CAWSGREAYEQYF
>TRBV6-5|TRBD1|-|TRBJ1-1
CASSYSDRAAEAFF
>TRBV5-4|TRBD2|-|TRBJ2-1
CASSLRLAGASEQFF
>TRBV10-3|TRBD1|once|TRBJ1-1
CAISADRAYTEAFF
>TRBV1|-|-|TRBJ2-7
CTSSQAAPSARTSGNYEQYF